This T cell receptor (beta chain) appears in the sequencing data of a study of blood T cell repertoires in COVID-19. This clone has a single count. The assay was immunoSEQ multiplex PCR, and TCRdb's table has in-frame clones only and misses some. The sample has around 190,000 clones, less than 90% seen once. The study drew participants aged about 18 to 95 years from 20 to 30 US areas. The source is a young woman who had been exposed to COVID-19. Specimen: PBMCs or T cells enriched from blood (not recorded which).

CDR3 coding DNA: TGTGCCAGCAGCTTAGCCTCGACTAGCGGGCTAGGCGCCTACAATGAGCAGTTCTTC. Residues: CASSLASTSGLGAYNEQFF. The V gene is TRBV7-2, the J gene TRBJ2-1, with 10 bases that match TRBD2. There are 19 residues in the CDR3. Trimming took 0 bases from V and 2 from J; bases not matched to a gene: 10. The germline V gene encodes CDR1 SGHTA and CDR2 FQGNSA.